The 11 T cell receptor beta chains below were found in one sample sequenced in a study of blood T cell repertoires in COVID-19 (dated by TCRdb to 2020 to 2022). Library preparation used the immunoSEQ multiplex PCR assay. TCRdb re-hosts the immuneACCESS table, in-frame sequences only. Its copies lack some clones; in the studies checked, an unresolved V gene accounts for under half of them, and the cause for the rest is not known. Counted in this sample were roughly 250,000 clones; 80% to 90% of them appeared once. Under 0.95% of the sample lies in the top ten. The sequenced sample was peripheral blood. The receptor source for this set is a man in his thirties or forties with acute or convalescent COVID-19.

The chain employs TRBV18 and TRBJ1-5; 11 nucleotides line up with TRBD1. The germline CDR1 and CDR2 sequences are KGHSH and LQKENI. The ends lost 3 bases at V and 9 bases at J; junction bases unmatched: 4. This CDR3 is 14 amino acids long. CDR3 coding DNA: TGTGCCAGCTCACCCGGGACAGGGGGGCTGCCCCAGCATTTT. Its protein product is CASSPGTGGLPQHF.

The V and J genes are TRBV12-3 or TRBV12-4 and TRBJ2-2; the D is unclear. V lost 5 bases to trimming and J lost 7 bases, with 2 bases between them. The CDR3 extends over 10 amino acids. The CDR3 DNA sequence: TGTGCCAGCAGTCGCGGGGAGCTGTTTTTT. Protein product: CASSRGELFF.

The V and J genes are TRBV18 and TRBJ1-2, with D tentatively TRBD1 (5 bases). Germline V gene sequence: CDR1 KGHSH, CDR2 LQKENI. The CDR3 consists of 16 residues. The ends were cut back, 2 bases at V and 0 bases at J, with 13 bases in the middle. The CDR3 coding sequence is TGTGCCAGCTCACCATACCGACAGAGCTCTAACTATGGCTACACCTTC. It encodes CASSPYRQSSNYGYTF.

This chain connects TRBV7-2 to TRBJ1-5; 10 nucleotides align to TRBD1. The CDR3 sequence is 13 residues long. Germline V CDR1 and CDR2: SGHTA, FQGNSA. J gave up 5 bases and V 6 bases, and 1 base lay outside the gene matches. CDR3: CASRGTGDQPQHF. Here the CDR3 DNA reads TGTGCCAGCAGAGGGACAGGGGATCAGCCCCAGCATTTT.

The rearrangement links TRBV29-1 to TRBJ1-2; no clear D gene. Germline CDR1 reads SQVTM; CDR2 reads ANQGSEA. This CDR3 comprises 12 residues. Deletions cut 4 bases from V and 6 bases from J, with 12 bases between. CDR3 amino acids: CSVGNRGDGYTF. For the CDR3, the DNA is TGCAGCGTTGGGAACCGGGGTGATGGCTACACCTTC.

The chain uses TRBV30 and TRBJ1-5; no clear D. Trimming removed 5 bases from V and 0 bases from J, with 8 bases in between. Germline assignment: CDR1 GTSNPN and CDR2 SVGIG (reference sequence). The CDR3 sequence is 13 residues long. The CDR3 DNA reads as TGTGCCTGGTCCACTTATAGCAATCAGCCCCAGCATTTT. Protein sequence: CAWSTYSNQPQHF.

This chain connects TRBV5-1 to TRBJ1-2, with TRBD1 matching over 9 bases. With 4 bases clipped from V and 12 bases from J, the junction kept 7 bases outside the gene matches. This CDR3 comprises 12 residues. Germline V gives CDR1 SGHRS, CDR2 YFSETQ. CDR3 nucleotides: TGCGCCAGCAGCAGCGGGACAGGGTTTAACACCTTC. Translating gives CASSSGTGFNTF.

The sample holds one count of this clone. CDR3: CASSSQGLAAGNTIYF. CDR3 DNA sequence: TGTGCCAGTAGTTCCCAGGGGTTGGCTGCTGGAAACACCATATATTTT. The rearrangement links TRBV19 to TRBJ1-3; D is possibly TRBD1 (6 bases). Germline values: CDR1 LNHDA, CDR2 SQIVND (reference sequence). The CDR3 is 16 residues long. The V end lost 5 bases, the J end lost 2 bases, and 16 bases lay between the germline ends.

This chain connects TRBV28 to TRBJ1-6, with a tentative D call TRBD1 (6 bases). Trimming left V 5 bases short and J 7 bases short, with 18 bases between. Germline V gene lookup returns CDR1 MDHEN and CDR2 SYDVKM. The CDR3 is 16 amino acids. CDR3 bases: TGTGCCAGCAGTCCCCGGACAGCAGAAACAAATTCACCCCTCCACTTT. It translates to CASSPRTAETNSPLHF.

The rearrangement joins TRBV5-1 to TRBJ2-5; TRBD2 might be the D (7 bases). Germline CDR1 and CDR2: SGHRS and YFSETQ. The CDR3 extends over 15 amino acids. V lost 4 bases and J 5 bases, leaving 18 bases between the germline ends. CDR3: CASSLAAGDGETQYF. CDR3 DNA: TGCGCCAGCAGCCTAGCGGCAGGGGATGGGGAGACCCAGTACTTC. Variable domain in full (rest from reference TRBV5-1 and TRBJ2-5): KAGVTQTPRYLIKTRGQQVTLSCSPISGHRSVSWYQQTPGQGLQFLFEYFSETQRNKGNFPGRFSGRQFSNSRSEMNVSTLELGDSALYLCASSLAAGDGETQYFGPGTRLLVL.

The chain combines TRBV15 with TRBJ1-5, with D unresolved. The V gene's germline CDR1 is LNHNV and CDR2 YYDKDF (reference sequence). The CDR3 spans 13 residues. Trimming cost V 5 bases and J 0 bases, with 5 bases left between them. DNA for the CDR3: TGTGCCACCAGCTTTAATAGCAATCAGCCCCAGCATTTT. Its protein product is CATSFNSNQPQHF.